Here is one T cell receptor beta chain with its context. The data were taken from a study of blood T cell repertoires in COVID-19. The wider study: Nucleic acid was either cDNA or gDNA, and it came from T cells, B-cell-depleted T cells, or PBMCs.

Trimming stripped 9 bases from V and 4 bases from J, with 16 bases between. The CDR3 is 13 residues long. Sequenced by immunoSEQ multiplex PCR; TCRdb stores in-frame clones only, minus some. The sample has more than 95,000 clones, about 74% seen once; the top ten hold around 5.5%. The TCR originated in a man between 60 and 70 years old with acute or convalescent COVID-19. The chain uses TRBV12-3 or TRBV12-4 and TRBJ2-7; tentative D call: TRBD1 (7 bases). The sample comprised peripheral blood. The CDR3 is CASATGTLYEQYF. CDR3 bases: TGTGCCAGTGCGACAGGGACTCTTTACGAGCAGTACTTC.